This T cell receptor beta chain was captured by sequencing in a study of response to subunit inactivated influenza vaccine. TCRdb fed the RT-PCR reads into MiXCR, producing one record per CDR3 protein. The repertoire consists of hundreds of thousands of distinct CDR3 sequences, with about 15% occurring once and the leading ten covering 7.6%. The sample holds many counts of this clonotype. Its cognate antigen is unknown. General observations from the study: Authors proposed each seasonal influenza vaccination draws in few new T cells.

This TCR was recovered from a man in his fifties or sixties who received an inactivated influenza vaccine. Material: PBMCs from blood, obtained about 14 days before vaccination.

Here the CDR3 reads CASSPPRLAETDTQYF. DNA for the CDR3: TGTGCCAGCAGTCCGCCACGACTAGCGGAGACAGATACGCAGTATTTT. The chain uses TRBV12-3 or TRBV12-4 and TRBJ2-3, with TRBD2 identical over 9 bases. The CDR3 extends over 16 amino acids. V shed 5 bases, J shed 3 bases, and the junction held 9 bases outside the gene matches.